A single T cell receptor beta chain is shown here with its context. Its cognate antigen is unknown. The record originates from a study of T-cell reconstitution after alpha-beta-depleted transplantation in children. Study-wide results and caveats: For some patients, TCRbeta diversity was high at day 60 because of recipient T cells and thymic progenitors that survived. A year had passed since transplant, and T-cell counts and diversity by then came mostly from newly produced T cells.

Per germline, CDR1 SQVTM and CDR2 ANQGSEA. The V and J ends lost 6 bases and 3 bases, in that order; junction bases with no gene match: 4. The CDR3 sequence is 13 residues long. Unique molecular identifiers tagged the TCRbeta library. TCRdb re-derived calls from the PCR reads in MiXCR, one entry per CDR3 protein. This table has 120,000 to 150,000 distinct CDR3 sequences, roughly 9% appearing once. Sequencing used PBMCs, mostly from graft donor cells, obtained 180 days after TCRalphabeta/CD19-depleted stem cell transplant. This TCR came from a female patient under 10 years old who had a stem cell transplant for congenital amegakaryocytic thrombocytopenia, so the T cells may come from the graft donor. The chain is built from TRBV29-1 and TRBJ2-7; 11 bases line up with TRBD1. The DNA for the CDR3 is TGCAGCGTAGGACAGGGGGCTGGCTACGAGCAGTACTTC. Protein sequence: CSVGQGAGYEQYF.